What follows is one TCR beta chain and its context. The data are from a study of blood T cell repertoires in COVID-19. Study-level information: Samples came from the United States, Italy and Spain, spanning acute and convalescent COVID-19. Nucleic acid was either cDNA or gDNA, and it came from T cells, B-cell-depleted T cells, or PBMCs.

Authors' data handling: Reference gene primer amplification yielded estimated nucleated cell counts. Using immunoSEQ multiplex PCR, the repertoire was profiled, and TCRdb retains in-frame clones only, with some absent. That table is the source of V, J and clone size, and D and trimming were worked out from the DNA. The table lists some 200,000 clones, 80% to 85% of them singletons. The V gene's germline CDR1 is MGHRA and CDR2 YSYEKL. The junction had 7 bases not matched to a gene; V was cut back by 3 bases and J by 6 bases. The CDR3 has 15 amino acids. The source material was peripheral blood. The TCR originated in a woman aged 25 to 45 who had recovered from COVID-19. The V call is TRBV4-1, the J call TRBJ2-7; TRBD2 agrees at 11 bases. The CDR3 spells CASSHILAGAGEQYF. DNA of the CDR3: TGCGCCAGCAGCCACATACTAGCGGGAGCTGGCGAGCAGTACTTC.